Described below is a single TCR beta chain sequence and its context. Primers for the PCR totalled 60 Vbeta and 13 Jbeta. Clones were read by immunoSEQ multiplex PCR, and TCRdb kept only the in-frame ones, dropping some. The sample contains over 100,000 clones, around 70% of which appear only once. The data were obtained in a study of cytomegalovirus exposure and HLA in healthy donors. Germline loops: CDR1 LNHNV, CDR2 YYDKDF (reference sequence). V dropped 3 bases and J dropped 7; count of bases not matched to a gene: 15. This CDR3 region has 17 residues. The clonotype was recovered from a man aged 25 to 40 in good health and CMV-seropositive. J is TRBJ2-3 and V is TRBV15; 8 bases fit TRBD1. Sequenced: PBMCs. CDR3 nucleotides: TGTGCCACCAGCAGGGGGACAGGCCAACCTAACGTGAATACGCAGTATTTT. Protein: CATSRGTGQPNVNTQYF.